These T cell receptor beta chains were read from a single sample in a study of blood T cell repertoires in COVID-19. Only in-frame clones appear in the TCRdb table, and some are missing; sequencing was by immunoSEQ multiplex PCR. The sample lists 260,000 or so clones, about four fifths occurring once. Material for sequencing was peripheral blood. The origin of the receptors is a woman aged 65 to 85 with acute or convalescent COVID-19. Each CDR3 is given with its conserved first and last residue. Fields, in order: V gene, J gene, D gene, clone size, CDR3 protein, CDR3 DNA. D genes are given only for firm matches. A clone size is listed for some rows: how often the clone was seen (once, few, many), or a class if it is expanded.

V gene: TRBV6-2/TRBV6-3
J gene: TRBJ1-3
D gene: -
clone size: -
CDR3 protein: CASSSWRDGNTIYF
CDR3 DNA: TGTGCCAGCAGTTCGTGGAGGGACGGAAACACCATATATTTT

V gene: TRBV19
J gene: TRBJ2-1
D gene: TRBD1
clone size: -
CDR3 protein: CASSDGQGFRNEQFF
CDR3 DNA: TGTGCCAGTAGTGACGGACAGGGTTTTCGGAATGAGCAGTTCTTC

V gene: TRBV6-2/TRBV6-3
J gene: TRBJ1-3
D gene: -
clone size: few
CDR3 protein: CASSYRRAGNTIYF
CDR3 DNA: TGTGCCAGCAGTTACCGACGGGCTGGAAACACCATATATTTT

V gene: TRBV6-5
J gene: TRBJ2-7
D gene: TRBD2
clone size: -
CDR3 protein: CASSYALAGIYEQYF
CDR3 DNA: TGTGCCAGCAGTTACGCCCTAGCGGGGATCTACGAGCAGTACTTC

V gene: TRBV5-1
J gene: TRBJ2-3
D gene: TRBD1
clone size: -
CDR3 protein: CASTPEPGQGTDTQYF
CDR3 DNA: TGCGCCAGCACCCCGGAGCCGGGACAGGGAACAGATACGCAGTATTTT

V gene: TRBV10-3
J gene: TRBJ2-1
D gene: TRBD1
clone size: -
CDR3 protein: CATGDRYNEQFF
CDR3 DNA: TGTGCCACTGGGGACAGATACAATGAGCAGTTCTTC

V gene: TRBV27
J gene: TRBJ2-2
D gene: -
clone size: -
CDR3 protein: CASSSTAPGVPGELFF
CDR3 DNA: TGTGCCAGCAGTTCCACCGCCCCAGGGGTTCCCGGGGAGCTGTTTTTT

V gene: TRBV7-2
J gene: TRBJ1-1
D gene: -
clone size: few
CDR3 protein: CASSLDRNTEAFF
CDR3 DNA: TGTGCCAGCAGCCTGGACAGGAACACTGAAGCTTTCTTT

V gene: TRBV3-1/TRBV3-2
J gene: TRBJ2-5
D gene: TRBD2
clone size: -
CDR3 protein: CASSQEQAGGFQETQYF
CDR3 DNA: TGTGCCAGCAGCCAAGAGCAAGCGGGGGGATTTCAAGAGACCCAGTACTTC

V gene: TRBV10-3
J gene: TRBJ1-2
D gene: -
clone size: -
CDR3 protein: CAINAGPSRGGYTF
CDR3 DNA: TGTGCCATCAACGCAGGACCCAGTCGGGGTGGCTACACCTTC

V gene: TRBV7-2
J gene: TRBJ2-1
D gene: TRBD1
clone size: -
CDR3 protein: CASSLDRGVSGEQFF
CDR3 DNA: TGTGCCAGCAGCCTTGACAGGGGGGTTTCGGGTGAGCAGTTCTTC

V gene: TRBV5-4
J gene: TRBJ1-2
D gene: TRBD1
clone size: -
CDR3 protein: CASSFPGQNYGYTF
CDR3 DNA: TGTGCCAGCAGCTTTCCGGGACAGAACTATGGCTACACCTTC

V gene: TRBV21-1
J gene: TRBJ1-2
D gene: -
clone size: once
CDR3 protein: CASDWRIQGRYTF
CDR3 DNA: TGTGCCAGCGACTGGAGGATACAGGGGCGCTACACCTTC

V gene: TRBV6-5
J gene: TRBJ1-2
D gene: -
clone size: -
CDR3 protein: CASSPDRNYGYTF
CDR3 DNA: TGTGCCAGCAGTCCAGACAGAAACTATGGCTACACCTTC

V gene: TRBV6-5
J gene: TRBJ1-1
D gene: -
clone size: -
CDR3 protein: CASSYGGGRMNTEAFF
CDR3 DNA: TGTGCCAGCAGTTACGGGGGAGGGAGAATGAACACTGAAGCTTTCTTT

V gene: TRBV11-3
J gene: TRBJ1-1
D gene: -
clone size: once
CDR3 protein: CASSAGGTEAFF
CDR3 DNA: TGTGCCAGCAGCGCGGGGGGCACTGAAGCTTTCTTT

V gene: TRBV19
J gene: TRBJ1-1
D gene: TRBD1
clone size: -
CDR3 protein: CASRGGQGAANTEAFF
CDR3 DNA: TGTGCCAGTCGAGGAGGCCAGGGGGCGGCGAACACTGAAGCTTTCTTT

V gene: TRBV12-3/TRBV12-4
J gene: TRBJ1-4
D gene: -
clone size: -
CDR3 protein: CASSEGWPEKLFF
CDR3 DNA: TGTGCCAGCAGTGAGGGTTGGCCAGAAAAACTGTTTTTT

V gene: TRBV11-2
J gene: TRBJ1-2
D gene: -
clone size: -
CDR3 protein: CASSGTGTGYTF
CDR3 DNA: TGTGCCAGCAGCGGAACAGGGACGGGCTACACCTTC

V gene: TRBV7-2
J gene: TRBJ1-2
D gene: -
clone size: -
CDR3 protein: CASSLISASGGYTF
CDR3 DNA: TGTGCCAGCAGCTTAATTTCGGCCAGCGGTGGCTACACCTTC

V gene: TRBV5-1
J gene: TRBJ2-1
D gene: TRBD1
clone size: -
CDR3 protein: CASSRSGTDSYNEQFF
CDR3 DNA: TGCGCCAGCAGCAGATCCGGGACAGACTCCTACAATGAGCAGTTCTTC

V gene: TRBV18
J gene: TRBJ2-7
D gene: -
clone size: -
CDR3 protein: CASSPIMRSKSYEQYF
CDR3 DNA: TGTGCCAGCTCACCAATCATGAGGAGTAAGTCCTACGAGCAGTACTTC

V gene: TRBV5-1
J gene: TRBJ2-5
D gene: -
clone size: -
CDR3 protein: CASSSELKETQYF
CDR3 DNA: TGCGCCAGCAGCTCTGAACTCAAAGAGACCCAGTACTTC

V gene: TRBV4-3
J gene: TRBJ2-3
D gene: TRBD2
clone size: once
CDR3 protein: CASSPFTSGGTDTQYF
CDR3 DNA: TGCGCCAGCAGCCCCTTCACTAGCGGGGGCACAGATACGCAGTATTTT

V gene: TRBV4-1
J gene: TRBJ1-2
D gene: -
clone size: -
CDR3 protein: CASSQDQQANTGLYGYTF
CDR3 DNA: TGCGCCAGCAGCCAAGATCAACAGGCAAATACCGGCCTTTATGGCTACACCTTC

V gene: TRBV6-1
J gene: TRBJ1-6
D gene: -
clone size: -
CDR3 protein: CASSEERTANSPLHF
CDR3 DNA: TGTGCCAGCAGTGAAGAAAGGACAGCTAATTCACCCCTCCACTTT

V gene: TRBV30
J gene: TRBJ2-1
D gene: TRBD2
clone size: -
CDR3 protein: CAWRTGLAGLDEQFF
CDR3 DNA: TGTGCCTGGAGAACAGGACTAGCGGGTTTGGATGAGCAGTTCTTC

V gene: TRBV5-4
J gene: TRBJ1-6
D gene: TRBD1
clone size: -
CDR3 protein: CASSLAGQGAGSPLHF
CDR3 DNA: TGTGCCAGCAGCTTGGCCGGCCAGGGGGCAGGTTCACCCCTCCACTTT

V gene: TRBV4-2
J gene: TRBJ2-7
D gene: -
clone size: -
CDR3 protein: CASSQELDSSYEQYF
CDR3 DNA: TGTGCCAGCAGCCAAGAATTAGACAGCTCCTACGAGCAGTACTTC

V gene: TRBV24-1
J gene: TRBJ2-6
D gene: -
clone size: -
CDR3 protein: CATSDSRYDGANVLTF
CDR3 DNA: TGTGCCACCAGTGACAGCAGGTATGATGGGGCCAACGTCCTGACTTTC

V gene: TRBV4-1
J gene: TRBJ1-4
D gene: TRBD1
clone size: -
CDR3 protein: CASSQGARGANEKLFF
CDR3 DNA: TGCGCCAGCAGCCAAGGGGCCAGGGGGGCTAATGAAAAACTGTTTTTT

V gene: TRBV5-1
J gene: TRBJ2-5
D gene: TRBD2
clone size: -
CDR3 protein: CASSLAVEETQYF
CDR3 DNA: TGCGCCAGCAGCCTAGCGGTAGAAGAGACCCAGTACTTC

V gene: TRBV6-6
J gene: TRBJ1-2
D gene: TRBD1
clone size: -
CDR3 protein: CASRQGAGYGYTF
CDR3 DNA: TGTGCCAGCAGACAGGGGGCCGGCTATGGCTACACCTTC

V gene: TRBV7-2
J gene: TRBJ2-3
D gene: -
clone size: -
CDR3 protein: CASSSSGGPRTDTQYF
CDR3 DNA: TGTGCCAGCAGCTCTTCCGGGGGGCCGCGCACAGATACGCAGTATTTT